Each of the 24 T cell receptor beta chains below was sequenced from the same sample in a study of shared clonotypes between healthy human individuals (dated by TCRdb to the early 2020s). Library preparation was by the immunoSEQ multiplex PCR assay. This is the immuneACCESS table as TCRdb keeps it, with only in-frame sequences that have V and J called. A part of the clones is gone; compared with another copy, unresolved V genes explain less than half, and the rest is unexplained. The sample has 100,000 or so clones on record, more than 45% of them singletons. About 16% of the sample lies in the top ten. Input material: PBMCs. The receptors derive from a woman aged 35 to 49 in good health. Some clones in this sample may be carry-over from other donors' samples.

This rearrangement joins TRBV7-9 to TRBJ1-3; D perhaps matches TRBD1 (5 bases). CDR1 is SEHNR and CDR2 is FQNEAQ in the germline V gene (reference sequence). V gave up 11 bases and J gave up 0 bases, with 14 bases separating them. The CDR3 has 14 residues. Here the CDR3 DNA reads TGTGCCGGGGGAACAGATTCCTCTGGAAACACCATATATTTT. It yields the protein CAGGTDSSGNTIYF.

The table lists this clone with many counts. The CDR3 sequence: CASSPYRAAQGTEQYF. CDR3 DNA sequence: TGTGCCAGCAGTCCCTACAGGGCGGCCCAGGGTACCGAGCAGTACTTC. This sequence joins TRBV2 and TRBJ2-7; weak D call: TRBD1 (6 bases). V was pared by 5 bases and J by 6 bases, with 23 bases between. CDR1 and CDR2 from the germline V gene are SNHLY and FYNNEI. CDR3 length: 16 residues.

The gene calls are TRBV30 and TRBJ2-3; D is possibly TRBD1 or TRBD2 (5 bases each). The germline CDR1 and CDR2 sequences are GTSNPN and SVGIG (reference sequence). The CDR3 consists of 13 residues. V gave up 2 bases and J gave up 4 bases, with 10 bases separating them. CDR3 DNA: TGTGCCTGGAGTTCCGGGGCCGCAGATACGCAGTATTTT. As protein: CAWSSGAADTQYF.

This clone was picked up many times. The rearrangement uses TRBV2 and TRBJ1-2; 9 bases align to TRBD1. The CDR3 extends over 15 amino acids. CDR1 is SNHLY and CDR2 is FYNNEI in the germline V gene. V shed 3 bases, J shed 7 bases, and the junction held 9 bases outside the gene matches. DNA for the CDR3: TGTGCCAGCAGTGATGTGGGACAGGGAAGTGGTGGCTACACCTTC. Protein sequence: CASSDVGQGSGGYTF.

This clone was counted a few times. The chain couples TRBV6-7 to TRBJ2-6; D possibly corresponds to TRBD2 (5 bases). TRBV6-7 is filed as an ORF, its function uncertain. Trimming left V 5 bases short and J 0 bases short, with 11 bases between. The length of the CDR3 is 16 residues. The CDR3 nucleotides read TGTGCCAGCAGTGAATTGGACTTCTCTGGGGCCAACGTCCTGACTTTC. It yields the protein CASSELDFSGANVLTF.

About this clone: A read error may produce the germline difference seen at one junction end. This chain uses TRBV6-1 with TRBJ2-7; TRBD1 might be the D (5 bases). The V gene's germline CDR1 is MNHNS and CDR2 SASEGT. This CDR3 contains 16 residues. CDR3 residues: CASSEALLDSSYGQYF. In DNA, the CDR3 is TGTGCCAGCAGTGAAGCGCTTTTAGACAGCTCCTACGGGCAGTACTTC.

As to this clone: With only one base between it and a far larger clone, this is likely a read error. Other DNA sequences in this sample translate to the same CDR3. The chain is built from TRBV7-3 and TRBJ2-5; possibly TRBD1 or TRBD2 for D (7 bases each). This CDR3 spans 15 amino acids. Germline V gives CDR1 SGHTA, CDR2 FQGTGA. The CDR3 spells CASSSTGRAGETQYF. The CDR3 region has the DNA TGTGCCAGCAGCTCGACAGGGAGGGCAGGCGAGACTCAGTACTTC. Supplemented by reference TRBV7-3 and TRBJ2-5, the full variable domain reads GAGVSQTPSNKVTEKGKYVELRCDPISGHTALYWYRQSLGQGPEFLIYFQGTGAADDSGLPNDRFFAVRPEGSVSTLKIQRTERGDSAVYLCASSSTGRAGETQYFGPGTRLLVL.

The chain combines TRBV7-9 with TRBJ2-3, with D perhaps TRBD1 (5 bases). Germline lookup yields CDR1 SEHNR and CDR2 FQNEAQ (reference sequence). The CDR3 is 15 residues long. V was cut by 2 bases and J by 5 bases, with 14 bases left in between. CDR3 coding DNA: TGTGCCAGCAGCTTAAACCACAGGCCCGGAGATACGCAGTATTTT. Encoded protein: CASSLNHRPGDTQYF.

The chain is built from TRBV7-2 and TRBJ2-5; 12 bases match TRBD2. CDR1 and CDR2 (germline): SGHTA, FQGNSA. Trimming removed 5 bases from V and 4 bases from J; junction bases left unmatched: 8. The CDR3 extends over 16 amino acids. The CDR3 region is CASSLRLAGVGETQYF. CDR3 in DNA: TGTGCCAGCAGCCTACGACTAGCGGGAGTAGGAGAGACCCAGTACTTC.

This clone was counted only a few times. V gene TRBV6-1 combines with J gene TRBJ1-6; D perhaps matches TRBD1 (6 bases). This CDR3 is 12 amino acids long. The germline gives CDR1 MNHNS, CDR2 SASEGT. V was clipped by 3 bases and J by 13 bases, with 10 bases between them. Here the CDR3 reads CASSDEGGPLHF. The CDR3 DNA reads as TGTGCCAGCAGTGACGAGGGGGGCCCCCTCCACTTT.

The chain has TRBV9 and TRBJ2-1, with 8 bases aligning to TRBD1. The trim removed 4 bases at V and 2 bases at J, leaving 5 bases unmatched. The CDR3 runs 15 residues. Germline CDR1 is SGDLS and CDR2 is YYNGEE. CDR3 residues: CASSSQGDAYNEQFF. CDR3 nucleotide sequence: TGTGCCAGCAGCTCACAGGGGGATGCCTACAATGAGCAGTTCTTC.

As to this clone: A read error may account for a junction end that differs from germline. The chain uses TRBV10-2 and TRBJ2-5; D remains unclear. The J call may be incorrect, as the DNA end agrees better with TRBJ2-7. The germline CDR1 and CDR2 sequences are WSHSY and SAAADI. The CDR3 length is 13 residues. The CDR3 bases are TGCGCCAGCGGTGAATGGCACTACTACGAGCAGTACTTC. Its translation is CASGEWHYYEQYF.

As regards this clone: A read error may explain this, as a much larger clone is one base away. The chain couples TRBV5-1 to TRBJ2-2; D possibly corresponds to TRBD2 (6 bases). The CDR3 is 15 amino acids. The germline V gene has CDR1 SGHRS and CDR2 YFSETQ. CDR3 sequence: CASSPRGGTTGELLF. The CDR3 DNA is TGCGCCAGCAGCCCCCGAGGCGGGACCACCGGGGAGCTGCTTTTT.

The chain uses TRBV7-9 and TRBJ2-7, with 8 bases that match TRBD2. V was pared by 2 bases and J by 4 bases, with 4 bases of the junction left unmatched. CDR3 length equals 14 residues. CDR1 is SEHNR, CDR2 FQNEAQ, per germline (reference sequence). The CDR3 here is CASSLWPGGYEQYF. Here the CDR3 DNA reads TGTGCCAGCAGCTTATGGCCGGGAGGGTACGAGCAGTACTTC. Combining the CDR3 with reference TRBV7-9 and TRBJ2-7 gives the whole variable domain DTGVSQNPRHKITKRGQNVTFRCDPISEHNRLYWYRQTLGQGPEFLTYFQNEAQLEKSRLLSDRFSAERPKGSFSTLEIQRTEQGDSAMYLCASSLWPGGYEQYFGPGTRLTVT.

V is TRBV11-2 and J is TRBJ2-7, with 8 bases matching TRBD2. The CDR3 is made up of 15 amino acids. V lost 0 bases to trimming and J lost 4 bases; unmatched junction nucleotides: 5. CDR1 is SGHAT, CDR2 FQNNGV, per germline. CDR3 DNA: TGTGCCAGCAGCTTAGATGGACTAGCAGAATACGAGCAGTACTTC. Its translation: CASSLDGLAEYEQYF.

This chain uses TRBV30 with TRBJ2-1; D may match TRBD1 or TRBD2 (5 bases each). This CDR3 region has 18 residues. V was shortened by 0 bases and J by 0 bases, with 18 bases between the two germline ends. Per germline, CDR1 GTSNPN and CDR2 SVGIG (reference sequence). This CDR3 reads CAWSVREAGSSSYNEQFF. The CDR3 bases are TGTGCCTGGAGTGTACGAGAGGCAGGGAGCAGCTCCTACAATGAGCAGTTCTTC. Full variable domain (rest looked up from reference TRBV30 and TRBJ2-1): SQTIHQWPATLVQPVGSPLSLECTVEGTSNPNLYWYRQAAGRGLQLLFYSVGIGQISSEVPQNLSASRPQDRQFILSSKKLLLSDSGFYLCAWSVREAGSSSYNEQFFGPGTRLTVL.

This clone appeared a few times. The genes are TRBV29-1 and TRBJ1-1; D perhaps matches TRBD1 (6 bases). CDR1 is SQVTM and CDR2 is ANQGSEA in the germline V gene. The CDR3 spans 12 residues. Trimming removed 6 bases from V and 0 bases from J, with 8 bases in between. This CDR3 is CSVGTMNTEAFF. CDR3 in DNA: TGCAGCGTGGGGACAATGAACACTGAAGCTTTCTTT.

This clone was detected once. This is likely a read error, given that the CDR3 carries no conserved phenylalanine or tryptophan at its end. J is TRBJ2-3 and V is TRBV28, with 8 bases fitting TRBD1. The V gene end was trimmed by 6 bases and the J gene end by 6 bases; junction bases not matched to a gene: 11. This CDR3 has 15 amino acids. Per germline, CDR1 MDHEN and CDR2 SYDVKM. CDR3 DNA sequence: TGTGCCAGCAGCATGACAGGGGCGGTGGAGGATACGCAGTATTCT. Protein product: CASSMTGAVEDTQYS.

This clone occurred a few times. The chain joins TRBV7-9 to TRBJ1-4; D is perhaps TRBD1 (5 bases). Per the germline V gene, CDR1 is SEHNR and CDR2 is FQNEAQ (reference sequence). The CDR3 spans 15 residues. V lost 2 bases and J lost 8, with 15 bases in between. The CDR3 DNA follows: TGTGCCAGCAGCTTAAGGTCGGGGACTCACGAAAAACTGTTTTTT. It encodes CASSLRSGTHEKLFF.

Of note for this clone: Mismatch with germline at one junction end may stem from a read error. The rearrangement links TRBV14 to TRBJ1-1; no firm D call. The CDR3 has 12 amino acids. Germline CDR1 SGHDN, CDR2 FVKESK. This CDR3 reads CASSRRRSEPFF. DNA for the CDR3: TGTGCCAGCAGCCGTCGACGGAGTGAACCTTTCTTT. The variable domain in full, completed from reference TRBV14 and TRBJ1-1, reads EAGVTQFPSHSVIEKGQTVTLRCDPISGHDNLYWYRRVMGKEIKFLLHFVKESKQDESGMPNNRFLAERTGGTYSTLKVQPAELEDSGVYFCASSRRRSEPFFGQGTRLTVV.

A remark on this clone: Being one base from a much bigger clone, this may be a read error. The chain is built from TRBV27 and TRBJ2-3; either TRBD1 or TRBD2 may fit D (5 bases each). This CDR3 contains 14 residues. CDR1 is MNHEY and CDR2 is SMNVEV in the germline V gene (reference sequence). Trimming took 7 bases from V and 4 from J, leaving 15 bases between them. The CDR3 DNA reads TGTGCCAGCACTAACTCCCTGGGGGCAGATACGCAGTATTTT. Residues: CASTNSLGADTQYF.

This clone showed up many times. The sample carries other DNA sequences with the same CDR3. The chain has TRBV30 and TRBJ2-7; unclear D gene. Germline V gene sequence: CDR1 GTSNPN, CDR2 SVGIG (reference sequence). The CDR3 spans 13 residues. Trimming cost V 0 bases and J 3 bases, with 9 bases left between them. CDR3 sequence reads: CAWSVHGVYEQYF. The CDR3 DNA sequence: TGTGCCTGGAGTGTACATGGGGTCTACGAGCAGTACTTC.

This clone was recorded many times. V is TRBV11-2 and J is TRBJ1-2, with TRBD1 matching over 7 bases. This CDR3 region has 14 residues. V was pared by 7 bases and J by 2 bases, with 7 bases of the junction left unmatched. Germline CDR1 and CDR2: SGHAT and FQNNGV. The CDR3 bases are TGTGCCAGCACCCGTAGGGACAGCAACTATGGCTACACCTTC. This gives the protein CASTRRDSNYGYTF. Using reference TRBV11-2 and TRBJ1-2 for the parts outside the CDR3, the full variable domain is EAGVAQSPRYKIIEKRQSVAFWCNPISGHATLYWYQQILGQGPKLLIQFQNNGVVDDSQLPKDRFSAERLKGVDSTLKIQPAKLEDSAVYLCASTRRDSNYGYTFGSGTRLTVV.

The chain links TRBV7-2 to TRBJ1-2; a possible D gene is TRBD1 (6 bases). CDR1 and CDR2 (germline): SGHTA, FQGNSA. V lost 2 bases and J 2 bases, leaving 12 bases between the germline ends. This CDR3 contains 15 residues. In nucleotides, the CDR3 is TGTGCCAGCAGCTTAAGGGGGGGAGCGAACTATGGCTACACCTTC. As protein: CASSLRGGANYGYTF.